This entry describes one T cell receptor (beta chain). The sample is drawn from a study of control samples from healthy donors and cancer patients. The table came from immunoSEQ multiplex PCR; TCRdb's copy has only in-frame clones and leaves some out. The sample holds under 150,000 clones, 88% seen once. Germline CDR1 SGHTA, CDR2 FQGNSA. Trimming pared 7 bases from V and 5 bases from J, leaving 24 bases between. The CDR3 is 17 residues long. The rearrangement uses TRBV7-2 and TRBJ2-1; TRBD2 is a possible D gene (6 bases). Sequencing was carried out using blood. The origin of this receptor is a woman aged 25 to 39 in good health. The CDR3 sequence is CASNTPFAGIFNNEQFF. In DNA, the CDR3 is TGTGCCAGCAACACCCCCTTCGCGGGGATTTTCAACAATGAGCAGTTCTTC.